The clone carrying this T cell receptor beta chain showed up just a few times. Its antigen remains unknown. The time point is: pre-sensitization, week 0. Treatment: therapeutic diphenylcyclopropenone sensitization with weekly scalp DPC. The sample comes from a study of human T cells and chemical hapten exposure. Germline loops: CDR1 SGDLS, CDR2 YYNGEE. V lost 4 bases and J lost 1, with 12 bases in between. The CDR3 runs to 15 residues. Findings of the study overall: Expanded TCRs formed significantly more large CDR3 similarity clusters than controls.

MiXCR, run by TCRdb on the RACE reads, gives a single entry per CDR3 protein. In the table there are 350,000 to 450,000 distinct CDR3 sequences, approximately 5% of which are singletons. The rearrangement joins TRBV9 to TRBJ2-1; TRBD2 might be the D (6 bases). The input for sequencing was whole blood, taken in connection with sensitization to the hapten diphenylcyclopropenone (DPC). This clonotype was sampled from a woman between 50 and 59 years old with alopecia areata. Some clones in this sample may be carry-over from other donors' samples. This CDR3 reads CASSSEGSSYNEQFF. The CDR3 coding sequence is TGTGCCAGCAGCTCGGAGGGGAGTTCCTACAATGAGCAGTTCTTC. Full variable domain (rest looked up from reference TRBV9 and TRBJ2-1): DSGVTQTPKHLITATGQRVTLRCSPRSGDLSVYWYQQSLDQGLQFLIQYYNGEERAKGNILERFSAQQFPDLHSELNLSSLELGDSALYFCASSSEGSSYNEQFFGPGTRLTVL.